Each of the 26 T cell receptor beta chains below was sequenced from the same sample in a study of CD8+CD57+ T cells in acquired aplastic anemia. Genomic DNA provided the template from which TCR beta VDJ and CDR3 profiles were obtained. TCRdb called the reads again in MiXCR, with one record for every CDR3 protein. Of 180,000 or so distinct CDR3 sequences in the sample, 40% to 50% are singletons; the top ten hold around 1%. Patients picked for sequencing had shown CD8+CD57+ cell expansion detected by flow cytometry. The sample consisted of sorted CD4+, CD8+, or CD8+CD57+ T cells (not recorded which) from PBMCs. The receptors were gathered from a human donor with aplastic anemia.

Remarks on this clonotype: A much larger clone lies a single base off, so this may be a read error. Since no conserved phenylalanine or tryptophan closes the CDR3, a read error is the likely cause. The chain combines TRBV6-2 or TRBV6-3 with TRBJ1-1, with D unclear. Germline V CDR1 and CDR2: MNHEY, SVGEGT. This CDR3 comprises 13 residues. V dropped 10 bases and J dropped 0 bases, with 12 bases sitting between them. The CDR3 DNA reads as TGTGCCACCAAAGACGGGGTGAACACTGAAGCTTTCCTT. Translated, it gives CATKDGVNTEAFL.

This clonotype has just a few counts. The chain carries TRBV4-2 and TRBJ1-2, with a tentative D call TRBD1 (6 bases). Germline CDR1 LGHNA, CDR2 YNFKEQ. V was clipped by 4 bases and J by 2 bases, with 11 bases between them. The length of the CDR3 is 14 residues. In DNA, the CDR3 is TGTGCCAGCAGCCCCCTTGGACAGAACTATGGCTACACCTTC. Translated, it gives CASSPLGQNYGYTF.

The chain is built from TRBV6-2 or TRBV6-3 and TRBJ2-7; 10 bases line up with TRBD2. This CDR3 is built from 14 residues. Germline V CDR1 and CDR2: MNHEY, SVGEGT. Trimming removed 6 bases from V and 7 bases from J; junction bases left unmatched: 9. CDR3 amino acids: CASSRGLAEQEQYF. Written as DNA, the CDR3 is TGTGCCAGCAGCCGCGGACTAGCGGAGCAGGAGCAGTACTTC.

This clonotype was seen ten or more times. The gene calls are TRBV9 and TRBJ2-3; 7 bases align to TRBD2. Germline trimming cut 0 bases from V and 1 base from J; bases unmatched to any gene: 5. In germline, CDR1 is SGDLS, CDR2 YYNGEE. This CDR3 has 16 residues. CDR3 residues: CASSVGERGGTDTQYF. The CDR3 DNA sequence: TGTGCCAGCAGCGTAGGAGAGCGGGGAGGCACAGATACGCAGTATTTT. Using reference TRBV9 and TRBJ2-3 for the parts outside the CDR3, the full variable domain is DSGVTQTPKHLITATGQRVTLRCSPRSGDLSVYWYQQSLDQGLQFLIQYYNGEERAKGNILERFSAQQFPDLHSELNLSSLELGDSALYFCASSVGERGGTDTQYFGPGTRLTVL.

V and J are TRBV9 and TRBJ2-3, with D maybe TRBD1 (6 bases). Per germline, CDR1 SGDLS and CDR2 YYNGEE. The length of the CDR3 is 16 residues. V lost 2 bases to trimming and J lost 0 bases, with 13 bases between them. In DNA, the CDR3 is TGTGCCAGCAGCGTCCAGGGGATGAGAAGCACAGATACGCAGTATTTT. This codes for CASSVQGMRSTDTQYF.

The rearrangement joins TRBV20-1 to TRBJ2-1; 8 bases map to TRBD1. Germline lookup yields CDR1 DFQATT and CDR2 SNEGSKA (reference sequence). V gave up 6 bases and J gave up 0 bases; unmatched junction bases: 7. The CDR3 covers 15 residues. The CDR3: CSAQRTGLSYNEQFF. As DNA, the CDR3 is TGCAGTGCCCAGAGGACAGGGCTCTCCTACAATGAGCAGTTCTTC.

This clonotype has a count of ten or more. The CDR3 here is CASSLHPEAGGSSYEQYF. As DNA, the CDR3 is TGCGCCAGCAGCCTCCATCCAGAAGCGGGGGGGTCCTCCTACGAGCAGTACTTC. V gene TRBV5-1 combines with J gene TRBJ2-7; 10 bases line up with TRBD2. With 4 bases clipped from V and 0 bases from J, the junction kept 13 bases outside the gene matches. CDR3 length equals 18 residues. Germline V lookup: CDR1 SGHRS, CDR2 YFSETQ. The full variable domain, completed using reference TRBV5-1 and TRBJ2-7, is KAGVTQTPRYLIKTRGQQVTLSCSPISGHRSVSWYQQTPGQGLQFLFEYFSETQRNKGNFPGRFSGRQFSNSRSEMNVSTLELGDSALYLCASSLHPEAGGSSYEQYFGPGTRLTVT.

The chain uses TRBV5-5 and TRBJ2-7, with TRBD1 identical over 11 bases. Trimming removed 3 bases from V and 5 bases from J; junction bases left unmatched: 4. In germline, CDR1 is SGHKS, CDR2 YYEKEE (reference sequence). This CDR3 has 14 amino acids. Written as DNA, the CDR3 is TGTGCCAGCAGCTGGCCGGGACAGGGGGACGAGCAGTACTTC. Its protein product is CASSWPGQGDEQYF.

This clonotype was observed at least ten times. The chain carries TRBV29-1 and TRBJ2-5; 7 bases agree with TRBD2. This CDR3 comprises 12 residues. The germline V gene encodes CDR1 SQVTM and CDR2 ANQGSEA. With V trimmed by 5 bases and J by 4 bases, 4 bases remained unmatched. The CDR3: CSVWGRAETQYF. DNA for the CDR3: TGCAGCGTTTGGGGGAGGGCAGAGACCCAGTACTTC. The variable domain in full, with the rest retrieved from reference TRBV29-1 and TRBJ2-5, is SAVISQKPSRDICQRGTSLTIQCQVDSQVTMMFWYRQQPGQSLTLIATANQGSEATYESGFVIDKFPISRPNLTFSTLTVSNMSPEDSSIYLCSVWGRAETQYFGPGTRLLVL.

This clonotype was seen repeatedly, ten times or more. The CDR3 spells CASSLGTGRSGETQYF. DNA of the CDR3: TGCGCCAGCAGCTTAGGGACAGGGAGATCGGGAGAGACCCAGTACTTC. The V call is TRBV5-1, the J call TRBJ2-5; TRBD1 aligns across 9 bases. From germline, CDR1 is SGHRS and CDR2 YFSETQ. J gave up 4 bases and V 2 bases, and 9 bases lay outside the gene matches. The CDR3 contains 16 residues. The whole variable domain, filled in from reference TRBV5-1 and TRBJ2-5, reads KAGVTQTPRYLIKTRGQQVTLSCSPISGHRSVSWYQQTPGQGLQFLFEYFSETQRNKGNFPGRFSGRQFSNSRSEMNVSTLELGDSALYLCASSLGTGRSGETQYFGPGTRLLVL.

The chain links TRBV7-8 to TRBJ2-3; TRBD2 matches 8 bases. V lost 5 bases and J lost 6; bases outside the gene matches: 13. Germline lookup yields CDR1 SGHVS and CDR2 FQNEAQ. The CDR3 length is 16 residues. The DNA for the CDR3 is TGTGCCAGCAGCATTACCGGGACTAGGAGATCGGATACGCAGTATTTT. This translates into CASSITGTRRSDTQYF.

This rearrangement joins TRBV10-1 to TRBJ2-1; D gene uncertain. The length of the CDR3 is 13 residues. The V gene lost 6 bases and the J gene lost 4 bases, with 10 bases spanning the gap. Looked up from germline, CDR1 is WNHNN and CDR2 is SYGVQD (reference sequence). The CDR3 reads CASRSDQYNEQFF. Here the CDR3 DNA reads TGCGCCAGCAGGAGTGACCAATACAATGAGCAGTTCTTC.

This clonotype was observed at least ten times. The chain is built from TRBV20-1 and TRBJ2-5; D is possibly TRBD2 (5 bases). The germline CDR1 and CDR2 sequences are DFQATT and SNEGSKA (reference sequence). The ends were cut back, 6 bases at V and 4 bases at J, with 12 bases in the middle. The CDR3 is 12 residues long. This CDR3 reads CSATSGSETQYF. CDR3 in DNA: TGCAGTGCCACTTCGGGGTCAGAGACCCAGTACTTC.

The chain links TRBV7-9 to TRBJ1-1; possibly TRBD1 for D (6 bases). Per the germline V gene, CDR1 is SEHNR and CDR2 is FQNEAQ (reference sequence). V lost 5 bases and J lost 7, with 8 bases in between. The CDR3 loop spans 11 amino acids. The DNA of the CDR3 is TGTGCCAGCAGCAGGGGGGGTGAAGCTTTCTTT. Amino acid sequence: CASSRGGEAFF.

The table lists this clonotype with a few counts. The final CDR3 position lacks the conserved phenylalanine or tryptophan, pointing to a likely read error. The DNA is left out, because the CDR3 cannot be placed on it with certainty; the CDR3 is given as TCRdb lists it. The chain couples TRBV11-3 to TRBJ2-1. Germline CDR1 reads SGHNT; CDR2 reads YENEEA. The CDR3 is made up of 8 amino acids, end residues included. The CDR3: CASSLAVV.

Many counts were recorded for this clonotype. The rearrangement links TRBV20-1 to TRBJ2-5, with 13 bases identical to TRBD2. Germline loops: CDR1 DFQATT, CDR2 SNEGSKA (reference sequence). This CDR3 is 15 amino acids long. V dropped 6 bases and J dropped 2; count of bases not matched to a gene: 6. CDR3 amino acids: CSAMGLAGTQETQYF. DNA for the CDR3: TGCAGTGCAATGGGACTAGCGGGAACACAAGAGACCCAGTACTTC.

A few counts support this clonotype. The chain recombines TRBV10-2 with TRBJ1-6; 7 bases are a match to TRBD1. The junction had 12 bases not matched to a gene; V was cut back by 4 bases and J by 9 bases. Germline V lookup: CDR1 WSHSY, CDR2 SAAADI. This CDR3 has 16 amino acids. The CDR3 here is CASSAQGSGTFSPLHF. In nucleotides, the CDR3 is TGCGCCAGCAGTGCACAGGGGAGCGGTACGTTTTCACCCCTCCACTTT.

This clonotype was seen only once. J is TRBJ2-5 and V is TRBV12-3 or TRBV12-4; D is possibly TRBD2 (6 bases). Trimming pared 3 bases from V and 1 base from J, leaving 9 bases between. There are 14 residues in the CDR3. The CDR3 DNA reads as TGTGCCAGCAGTTTCGCGGGGAGCCAAGAGACCCAGTACTTC. Encoded protein: CASSFAGSQETQYF.

This clonotype was detected only once. The chain recombines TRBV2 with TRBJ2-7; D is undetermined. The CDR3 is 16 residues long. CDR1 and CDR2 from the germline V gene are SNHLY and FYNNEI. V was pared by 5 bases and J by 6 bases, with 23 bases between. CDR3 region: CASSYVLSVVGGEQYF. The CDR3 coding sequence is TGTGCCAGCAGTTACGTACTAAGCGTAGTGGGCGGCGAGCAGTACTTC.

V is TRBV10-3 and J is TRBJ2-7, with D perhaps TRBD2 (5 bases). The CDR3 extends over 13 amino acids. V was cut by 5 bases and J by 3 bases, with 11 bases left in between. In germline, CDR1 is ENHRY, CDR2 SYGVKD. CDR3 region: CAISKLGVYEQYF. In DNA, the CDR3 is TGTGCCATCAGTAAGCTCGGGGTCTACGAGCAGTACTTC.

The table lists this clonotype with many counts. The V gene is TRBV20-1, the J gene TRBJ2-1, with D possibly TRBD1 on 5 matching bases. V shed 5 bases and J shed 8 bases, with 19 bases lying between them. The CDR3 contains 14 residues. Germline V gene lookup returns CDR1 DFQATT and CDR2 SNEGSKA (reference sequence). CDR3 loop: CSAALLGRADEQFF. As DNA, the CDR3 is TGCAGTGCTGCCCTCTTAGGCAGGGCCGATGAGCAGTTCTTC.

The chain has TRBV7-2 and TRBJ2-3; D is possibly TRBD2 (5 bases). From germline, CDR1 is SGHTA and CDR2 FQGNSA. The CDR3 sequence is 15 residues long. V lost 0 bases and J 14 bases, leaving 21 bases between the germline ends. The CDR3 region has the DNA TGTGCCAGCAGCTTAGCAGGTAGCGTCACTAACGCGCTGTATTTT. As protein: CASSLAGSVTNALYF.

This clonotype was seen repeatedly, ten times or more. The chain combines TRBV5-5 with TRBJ2-7; TRBD2 agrees at 9 bases. CDR3 size: 16 residues. Germline CDR1 is SGHKS and CDR2 is YYEKEE (reference sequence). V lost 2 bases to trimming and J lost 6 bases; unmatched junction nucleotides: 12. CDR3 nucleotide sequence: TGTGCCAGCAGCTTTGCTATCGGGACTAGCCGATCCGAGCAGTACTTC. Encoded protein: CASSFAIGTSRSEQYF.

V usage is TRBV3-1 and J usage is TRBJ1-5, with unresolved D. The CDR3 consists of 14 residues. Trimming cost V 1 base and J 6 bases, with 10 bases left between them. Germline CDR1 reads LGHDT; CDR2 reads YNNKEL (reference sequence). CDR3 in amino acids: CASSQVEGSQPQHF. CDR3 DNA sequence: TGTGCCAGCAGCCAAGTTGAGGGATCTCAGCCCCAGCATTTT.

This clonotype was detected a few times. This rearrangement joins TRBV12-5 to TRBJ1-4; D is undetermined. CDR1 and CDR2 from the germline V gene are LGHNT and FRNRAP. Trimming removed 6 bases at V and 6 bases at J, with 8 bases between. CDR3 length: 12 residues. The CDR3 sequence: CASGGLDEKLFF. The CDR3 nucleotides read TGTGCTAGTGGAGGGTTGGATGAAAAACTGTTTTTT.

In its sample, this clonotype was seen many times. The chain carries TRBV20-1 and TRBJ1-2, with D maybe TRBD1 (5 bases). Germline loops: CDR1 DFQATT, CDR2 SNEGSKA (reference sequence). With 6 bases removed from V and 7 bases from J, the gap between germline ends came to 24 bases. The CDR3 loop spans 15 amino acids. CDR3 residues: CSAQETGRPFGGYTF. As DNA, the CDR3 is TGCAGTGCCCAGGAGACGGGACGCCCCTTTGGTGGCTACACCTTC.